The 6 T cell receptor beta chains below all came from one sample that was sequenced in a study of vaccination effects on CD4 cells after COVID-19. Assay used: immunoSEQ multiplex PCR; TCRdb lists only in-frame clones, some missing. This table has tens of thousands of clones, approximately 80% appearing once. Their specific antigens are unknown. Within the ViraFEST assay, antigen-specific CD4+ T cells underwent expansion with viral peptide pools prior to sequencing. A 10-day culture period preceded the isolation of CD4+ T cells. The material sequenced was CD4+ T cells from PBMCs cultured with HCoV-229E spike peptides, taken before COVID-19 vaccination. The receptors come from a human donor who received a COVID-19 vaccine.

The rearrangement links TRBV7-3 to TRBJ1-1; TRBD1 matches at 8 bases. V shed 5 bases, J shed 1 base, and the junction held 3 bases outside the gene matches. The V gene's germline CDR1 is SGHTA and CDR2 FQGTGA. This CDR3 spans 14 amino acids. The CDR3: CASSKTGANTEAFF. CDR3 DNA: TGTGCCAGCAGCAAGACAGGGGCGAACACTGAAGCTTTCTTT.

The chain has TRBV28 and TRBJ1-1, with 8 bases identical to TRBD1. Germline CDR1 is MDHEN and CDR2 is SYDVKM. With V trimmed by 5 bases and J by 0 bases, 5 bases remained unmatched. The CDR3 is 15 residues long. Here the CDR3 DNA reads TGTGCCAGCAGTCCGGAGGGACAGGTGAACACTGAAGCTTTCTTT. This codes for CASSPEGQVNTEAFF.

The chain is built from TRBV7-2 and TRBJ2-5, with D hard to call. CDR3 length: 14 residues. The V gene lost 5 bases and the J gene lost 2 bases, with 12 bases spanning the gap. The germline gives CDR1 SGHTA, CDR2 FQGNSA. The CDR3 nucleotides read TGTGCCAGCAGCCTACGTCCGAAGCAAGAGACCCAGTACTTC. Residues: CASSLRPKQETQYF. Filled out from reference TRBV7-2 and TRBJ2-5, the complete variable domain reads GAGVSQSPSNKVTEKGKDVELRCDPISGHTALYWYRQSLGQGLEFLIYFQGNSAPDKSGLPSDRFSAERTGGSVSTLTIQRTQQEDSAVYLCASSLRPKQETQYFGPGTRLLVL.

This sequence joins TRBV5-1 and TRBJ2-1; D not certain. Germline V CDR1 and CDR2: SGHRS, YFSETQ. Trimming pared 0 bases from V and 0 bases from J, leaving 10 bases between. The CDR3 extends over 16 amino acids. This CDR3 is CASSLAPASSYNEQFF. The DNA for the CDR3 is TGCGCCAGCAGCTTGGCTCCAGCAAGCTCCTACAATGAGCAGTTCTTC.

This clone was counted a few times. The CDR3 nucleotides read TGTGCCAGTAGTCCGGACAGGGGGAACACCGGGGAGCTGTTTTTT. Encoded protein: CASSPDRGNTGELFF. The rearrangement links TRBV19 to TRBJ2-2, with TRBD1 matching over 9 bases. The V and J ends lost 5 bases and 1 base, in that order; junction bases with no gene match: 2. The CDR3 is 15 amino acids. Germline values: CDR1 LNHDA, CDR2 SQIVND (reference sequence).

The chain joins TRBV11-3 to TRBJ2-3, with a tentative D call TRBD1 (5 bases). The V end was cut by 1 base, the J end by 3 bases, with 11 bases between. This CDR3 contains 15 residues. Germline V gene data show CDR1 as SGHNT and CDR2 as YENEEA. The CDR3 sequence: CASSLGDRSTDTQYF. The CDR3 region has the DNA TGTGCCAGCAGCTTAGGAGACAGATCAACAGATACGCAGTATTTT.